The 22 T cell receptor beta chains below were found in one sample sequenced in a study of cytomegalovirus exposure and HLA in healthy donors. Amplification used 60 Vbeta primers and 13 Jbeta primers. The data were produced by immunoSEQ multiplex PCR, yet TCRdb's version contains in-frame clones alone and is incomplete. The table records 160,000 or so clones, around 77% of them present only once. Sequencing was carried out using PBMCs. These TCRs come from a man between 60 and 70 years old in good health and CMV-seronegative.

The chain has TRBV11-2 and TRBJ2-7, with 9 bases aligning to TRBD1. Germline V gene sequence: CDR1 SGHAT, CDR2 FQNNGV. This CDR3 is built from 16 residues. After removal of 6 bases from V and 7 bases from J, the junction contained 16 bases not matched to a gene. CDR3 nucleotide sequence: TGTGCCAGCAGTCAAAACGCCGGGACAGGGATGGAGGAGCAGTACTTC. Translating it yields CASSQNAGTGMEEQYF.

J is TRBJ1-6 and V is TRBV19; D may be TRBD1 (5 bases). The CDR3 sequence is 16 residues long. Trimming removed 2 bases at V and 5 bases at J, with 13 bases between. Germline lookup yields CDR1 LNHDA and CDR2 SQIVND (reference sequence). CDR3 bases: TGTGCCAGTAGTATACGGGAGACAGCCCATAATTCACCCCTCCACTTT. Translation gives CASSIRETAHNSPLHF. Full variable domain (remainder filled in from reference TRBV19 and TRBJ1-6): DGGITQSPKYLFRKEGQNVTLSCEQNLNHDAMYWYRQDPGQGLRLIYYSQIVNDFQKGDIAEGYSVSREKKESFPLTVTSAQKNPTAFYLCASSIRETAHNSPLHFGNGTRLTVT.

The V gene is TRBV27, the J gene TRBJ1-4; no reliable D call. V lost 6 bases and J 2 bases, leaving 4 bases between the germline ends. The germline V gene has CDR1 MNHEY and CDR2 SMNVEV (reference sequence). This CDR3 is 12 amino acids long. CDR3 protein: CASRRTNEKLFF. In DNA form, the CDR3 reads TGTGCCAGCAGGCGGACTAATGAAAAACTGTTTTTT.

The V and J genes are TRBV4-3 and TRBJ2-1; 7 positions match TRBD1. CDR3 size: 14 residues. Germline CDR1 is LGHNA and CDR2 is YSLEER. V shed 3 bases, J shed 5 bases, and the junction held 4 bases outside the gene matches. This chain's CDR3 is CASSQEGTDNEQFF. CDR3 coding DNA: TGCGCCAGCAGCCAGGAAGGGACAGACAATGAGCAGTTCTTC.

The chain links TRBV10-3 to TRBJ1-5; 8 bases are a match to TRBD1. After removal of 6 bases from V and 7 bases from J, the junction contained 8 bases not matched to a gene. The CDR3 runs to 14 residues. Germline assignment: CDR1 ENHRY and CDR2 SYGVKD. The CDR3 spells CAISPDRGGQPQHF. CDR3 DNA: TGTGCCATCAGCCCAGACAGGGGAGGCCAGCCCCAGCATTTT.

The genes are TRBV5-4 and TRBJ2-3; 8 positions agree with TRBD1. This CDR3 has 15 amino acids. V trimming: 3 bases; J trimming: 3 bases; junction bases outside the gene matches: 6. Germline V gene sequence: CDR1 SGHNT, CDR2 YYREEE (reference sequence). This CDR3 reads CASSSDRVRTDTQYF. CDR3 bases: TGTGCCAGCAGCTCGGACAGGGTTAGGACAGATACGCAGTATTTT.

The chain carries TRBV5-1 and TRBJ2-7; TRBD1 matches at 7 bases. Trimming at V came to 4 bases and at J to 4 bases, leaving 11 bases not matched to a gene. Germline CDR1 reads SGHRS; CDR2 reads YFSETQ. This CDR3 region has 15 residues. The CDR3 region is CASSRDRDQVYEQYF. As DNA, the CDR3 is TGCGCCAGCAGCCGAGACAGGGATCAGGTTTACGAGCAGTACTTC.

The CDR3 is CASSSFGQGLNSPLHF. In DNA, the CDR3 is TGTGCCAGCAGTTCTTTTGGACAGGGACTTAATTCACCCCTCCACTTT. V is TRBV6-5 and J is TRBJ1-6, with 8 bases that match TRBD1. The CDR3 totals 16 residues. Germline-derived CDR1 and CDR2 are MNHEY and SVGAGI. After removal of 4 bases from V and 6 bases from J, the junction contained 8 bases not matched to a gene.

The rearrangement uses TRBV7-2 and TRBJ1-1; D might be TRBD1 (5 bases). Trimming pared 0 bases from V and 5 bases from J, leaving 10 bases between. Germline values: CDR1 SGHTA, CDR2 FQGNSA. The CDR3 loop spans 14 amino acids. The CDR3 nucleotides are TGTGCCAGCAGCTTAGCCCTAAAGGGGACTGAAGCTTTCTTT. Translation: CASSLALKGTEAFF.

This clone was observed a single time. V gene TRBV4-3 combines with J gene TRBJ2-3; 8 nucleotides match TRBD1. This CDR3 has 18 residues. Germline-derived CDR1 and CDR2 are LGHNA and YSLEER. Trimming cost V 1 base and J 4 bases; bases outside gene matches: 13. CDR3 nucleotides: TGCGCCAGCAGCCAAGGCGAAGTAGGACAGGGAAGATCAGATACGCAGTATTTT. Amino acids: CASSQGEVGQGRSDTQYF.

The gene calls are TRBV7-9 and TRBJ1-2, with TRBD1 matching 10 bases. Per the germline V gene, CDR1 is SEHNR and CDR2 is FQNEAQ (reference sequence). This CDR3 contains 16 residues. The junction had 10 bases not matched to a gene; V was cut back by 2 bases and J by 7 bases. CDR3 nucleotides: TGTGCCAGCAGCTTACCCCGGGACAGGGGTACGGCTGGCTACACCTTC. Translating it yields CASSLPRDRGTAGYTF.

This chain connects TRBV28 to TRBJ1-5; D remains ambiguous. Trimming cost V 5 bases and J 2 bases, with 13 bases left between them. This CDR3 is 15 amino acids long. CDR1 is MDHEN, CDR2 SYDVKM, per germline. CDR3 loop: CASSTNLRGNQPQHF. Written as DNA, the CDR3 is TGTGCCAGCAGTACTAACCTTCGGGGCAATCAGCCCCAGCATTTT.

The chain is built from TRBV10-3 and TRBJ1-5; D possibly corresponds to TRBD1 (5 bases). This CDR3 has 16 amino acids. Per germline, CDR1 ENHRY and CDR2 SYGVKD. Trimming removed 0 bases from V and 6 bases from J, with 15 bases in between. The CDR3 spells CAISESAREVGQPQHF. For the CDR3, the DNA is TGTGCCATCAGTGAGTCAGCCAGGGAGGTTGGTCAGCCCCAGCATTTT.

The chain is built from TRBV6-6 and TRBJ1-5, with TRBD1 identical over 8 bases. This CDR3 has 14 residues. The germline CDR1 and CDR2 sequences are MNHNY and SVGAGI (reference sequence). Trimming removed 6 bases from V and 7 bases from J; junction bases left unmatched: 8. This chain's CDR3 is CASRHGQGRQPQHF. The DNA of the CDR3 is TGTGCCAGCAGGCACGGACAGGGCCGGCAGCCCCAGCATTTT.

The V call is TRBV25-1, the J call TRBJ2-7; 9 bases agree with TRBD1. The CDR3 extends over 16 amino acids. The trim removed 3 bases at V and 5 bases at J, leaving 11 bases unmatched. Germline CDR1 reads MGHDK; CDR2 reads SYGVNS. CDR3 loop: CASSEAGTGNVDEQYF. Written as DNA, the CDR3 is TGTGCCAGCAGTGAGGCCGGGACAGGGAACGTCGACGAGCAGTACTTC.

Turning to this clone: At one end, the junction sequence differs from germline, possibly due to a read error. The chain is built from TRBV7-7 and TRBJ2-2; D may be TRBD1 (5 bases). The CDR3 is made up of 16 amino acids. Germline V CDR1 and CDR2: SSHAT, FNYEAQ (reference sequence). The CDR3 protein is CASSPTSQANTGELFF. For the CDR3, the DNA is TGTGCTAGCAGCCCTACCTCACAGGCGAACACCGGGGAGCTGTTTTTT.

The gene calls are TRBV5-1 and TRBJ1-6, with D unresolved. The CDR3 runs 15 residues. V was clipped by 1 base and J by 10 bases, with 15 bases between them. Germline CDR1 is SGHRS and CDR2 is YFSETQ. The CDR3 nucleotides read TGCGCCAGCAGCTTGTCCACCATAACACGCTCACCCCTCCACTTT. Amino acid sequence: CASSLSTITRSPLHF.

The rearrangement links TRBV6-5 to TRBJ1-6; 8 positions agree with TRBD1. From germline, CDR1 is MNHEY and CDR2 SVGAGI. The junction had 5 bases not matched to a gene; V was cut back by 6 bases and J by 10 bases. CDR3 length equals 13 residues. This chain's CDR3 is CASSRGQGSPLHF. CDR3 DNA: TGTGCCAGCAGCCGCGGACAGGGATCACCCCTCCACTTT.

V and J are TRBV4-1 and TRBJ2-2; TRBD2 matches at 8 bases. This CDR3 has 18 residues. CDR1 is MGHRA and CDR2 is YSYEKL in the germline V gene. The ends lost 3 bases at V and 4 bases at J; junction bases unmatched: 13. The CDR3, as DNA: TGCGCCAGCAGCCATGGAACGACGGGAGGGCCGGGCACCGGGGAGCTGTTTTTT. Translation gives CASSHGTTGGPGTGELFF.

This clone has just a few counts. The rearrangement uses TRBV27 and TRBJ2-7, with 8 bases that match TRBD2. V lost 6 bases, J lost 6 bases, and 13 bases stayed unmatched. Per germline, CDR1 MNHEY and CDR2 SMNVEV (reference sequence). The CDR3 totals 15 residues. DNA for the CDR3: TGTGCCAGCAGACCCGCGGGACTAGTCCTAGGCGAGCAGTACTTC. This sequence encodes CASRPAGLVLGEQYF.

V usage is TRBV9 and J usage is TRBJ2-2; the D gene is possibly TRBD1 (8 bases). CDR1 is SGDLS and CDR2 is YYNGEE in the germline V gene. The ends were cut back, 0 bases at V and 4 bases at J, with 13 bases in the middle. The CDR3 loop spans 16 amino acids. The CDR3 DNA sequence: TGTGCCAGCAGCGTAGCTACAGGGGGGGCCACCGGGGAGCTGTTTTTT. Translating it yields CASSVATGGATGELFF. Using reference TRBV9 and TRBJ2-2 for the parts outside the CDR3, the full variable domain is DSGVTQTPKHLITATGQRVTLRCSPRSGDLSVYWYQQSLDQGLQFLIQYYNGEERAKGNILERFSAQQFPDLHSELNLSSLELGDSALYFCASSVATGGATGELFFGEGSRLTVL.

This clone was observed a single time. The chain joins TRBV19 to TRBJ2-7, with TRBD1 matching 9 bases. The CDR3 has 14 residues. Germline V lookup: CDR1 LNHDA, CDR2 SQIVND (reference sequence). The V gene end was trimmed by 4 bases and the J gene end by 3 bases; junction bases not matched to a gene: 4. The CDR3 nucleotides are TGTGCCAGTAGTACACAGGGACAGGGCTACGAGCAGTACTTC. Translated: CASSTQGQGYEQYF.